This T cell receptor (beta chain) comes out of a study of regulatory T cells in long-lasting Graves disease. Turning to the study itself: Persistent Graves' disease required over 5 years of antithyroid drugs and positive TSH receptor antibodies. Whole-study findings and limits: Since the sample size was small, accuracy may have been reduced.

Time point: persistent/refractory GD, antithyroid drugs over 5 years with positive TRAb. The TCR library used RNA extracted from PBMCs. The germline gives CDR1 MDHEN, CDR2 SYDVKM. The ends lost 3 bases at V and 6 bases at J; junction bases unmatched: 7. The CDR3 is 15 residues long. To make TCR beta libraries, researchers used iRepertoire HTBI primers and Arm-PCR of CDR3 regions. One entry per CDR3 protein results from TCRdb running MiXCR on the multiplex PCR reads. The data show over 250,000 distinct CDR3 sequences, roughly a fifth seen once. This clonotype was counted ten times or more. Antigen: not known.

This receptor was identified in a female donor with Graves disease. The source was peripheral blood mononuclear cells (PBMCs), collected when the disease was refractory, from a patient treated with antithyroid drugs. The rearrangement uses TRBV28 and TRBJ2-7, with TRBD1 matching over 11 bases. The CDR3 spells CASSFEGTGGREQYF. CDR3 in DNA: TGTGCCAGCAGTTTCGAAGGGACAGGGGGACGCGAGCAGTACTTC. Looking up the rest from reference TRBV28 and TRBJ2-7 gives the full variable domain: DVKVTQSSRYLVKRTGEKVFLECVQDMDHENMFWYRQDPGLGLRLIYFSYDVKMKEKGDIPEGYSVSREKKERFSLILESASTNQTSMYLCASSFEGTGGREQYFGPGTRLTVT.